The source of this TCR beta chain is a study of T cells in Graves' hyperthyroidism and ophthalmopathy. The germline V gene has CDR1 MNHEY and CDR2 SVGAGI. Trimming shortened V by 5 bases and J by 3 bases, and 11 bases separated the two germline ends. The CDR3 length is 13 residues. Amplification targeted TCR beta CDR3 regions from RNA transcripts. HTBI primers were the set used in a first-round RT-PCR of the TCR CDR3. TCRdb used MiXCR to reprocess the multiplex PCR reads, holding one entry per CDR3 protein. Of 730,000 or so distinct CDR3 sequences in the sample, roughly 20% are singletons; the top ten hold over 15%. With respect to this clonotype: A much larger clonotype is one base distant, so this may be a read error.

What was sequenced was blood. The chain uses TRBV6-5 and TRBJ2-7, with D possibly being TRBD1 (6 bases). The receptor was derived from a woman in her 50s with Graves' hyperthyroidism that later progressed to Graves' ophthalmopathy. The chain's CDR3 is CASSNRVDYEQYF. For the CDR3, the DNA is TGTGCCAGCAGTAACAGGGTAGACTACGAGCAGTACTTC.